This T cell receptor (beta chain) was sequenced for a study of blood T cell repertoires in COVID-19. V dropped 6 bases and J dropped 3; count of bases not matched to a gene: 3. The CDR3 is made up of 13 amino acids. Germline CDR1 is MNHEY and CDR2 is SVGAGI. Assay used: immunoSEQ multiplex PCR; TCRdb lists only in-frame clones, some missing. The sample shows 100,000 to 150,000 clones, 55% to 70% of them seen only once. This clone was picked up one time. The chain is built from TRBV6-5 and TRBJ1-2; 8 bases match TRBD1. This clonotype was sampled from a woman between 65 and 79 years old with acute or convalescent COVID-19. Specimen: peripheral blood. The DNA of the CDR3 is TGTGCCAGCAGCCTGGACAGGGACTATGGCTACACCTTC. It yields the protein CASSLDRDYGYTF.